This T cell receptor beta chain stems from a study of cytomegalovirus exposure and HLA in healthy donors. Notes on the study in general: Some highly shared sequence variants likely arose as a pipeline artifact. Equally common other TCR beta chains were less clonally expanded than HLA-associated ones, a later analysis found. TCR beta sequences numbering fewer than 20,000 were associated with HLA alleles at 0.05 false discovery rate in a later analysis. Reportedly, HLA-A and HLA-B alleles of most subjects were accurately predicted from TCR beta.

CDR3 size: 16 residues. Deletions cut 0 bases from V and 2 bases from J, with 14 bases between. Germline lookup yields CDR1 LGHNA and CDR2 YNFKEQ. A note on this clone: The antigen is unknown.

Use of 60 Vbeta and 13 Jbeta primers characterized the PCR. The method was immunoSEQ multiplex PCR; TCRdb's version includes in-frame clones alone and lacks a portion of them. This table has over 150,000 clones, roughly 85% appearing once. Material for sequencing was PBMCs. The sequence was collected from a woman in her forties or fifties in good health and CMV-seronegative. V gene TRBV4-2 combines with J gene TRBJ2-7; possible D gene TRBD2, 6 bases. CDR3 loop: CASSQDLGGGPYEQYF. CDR3 nucleotide sequence: TGTGCCAGCAGCCAAGATCTTGGGGGAGGACCCTACGAGCAGTACTTC.